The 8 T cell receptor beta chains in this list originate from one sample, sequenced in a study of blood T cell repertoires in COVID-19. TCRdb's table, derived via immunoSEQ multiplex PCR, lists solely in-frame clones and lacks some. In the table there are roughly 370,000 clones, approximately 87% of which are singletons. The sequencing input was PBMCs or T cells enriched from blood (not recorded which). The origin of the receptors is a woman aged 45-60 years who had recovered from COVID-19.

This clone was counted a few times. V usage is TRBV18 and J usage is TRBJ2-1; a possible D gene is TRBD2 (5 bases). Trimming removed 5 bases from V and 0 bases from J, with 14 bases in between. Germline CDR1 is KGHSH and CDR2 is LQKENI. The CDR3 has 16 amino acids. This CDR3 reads CASSFRSEGSYNEQFF. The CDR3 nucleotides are TGTGCCAGCTCATTCCGGTCTGAGGGCTCCTACAATGAGCAGTTCTTC.

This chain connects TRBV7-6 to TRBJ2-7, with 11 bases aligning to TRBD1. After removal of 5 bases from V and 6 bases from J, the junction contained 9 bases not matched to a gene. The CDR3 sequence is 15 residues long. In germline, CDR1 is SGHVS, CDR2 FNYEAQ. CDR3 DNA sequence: TGTGCCAGCAGCCATACCCGGGACAGGGGGTTCGAGCAGTACTTC. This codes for CASSHTRDRGFEQYF.

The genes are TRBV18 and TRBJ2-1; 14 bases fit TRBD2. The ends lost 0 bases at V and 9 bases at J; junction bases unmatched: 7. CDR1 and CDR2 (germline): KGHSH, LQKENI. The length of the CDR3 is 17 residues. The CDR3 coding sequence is TGTGCCAGCTCACCACCCACAGGGACTAGCGGGGGAGGTGAGCAGTTCTTC. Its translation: CASSPPTGTSGGGEQFF. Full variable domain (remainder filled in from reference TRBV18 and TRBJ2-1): NAGVMQNPRHLVRRRGQEARLRCSPMKGHSHVYWYRQLPEEGLKFMVYLQKENIIDESGMPKERFSAEFPKEGPSILRIQQVVRGDSAAYFCASSPPTGTSGGGEQFFGPGTRLTVL.

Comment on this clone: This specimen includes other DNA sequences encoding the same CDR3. The CDR3 is CASSQDRGYTF. The CDR3 DNA is TGTGCCAGCAGCCAAGACCGGGGCTACACCTTC. The rearrangement joins TRBV3-1 (or the pseudogene TRBV3-2) to TRBJ1-2; D gene ambiguous. The V end lost 0 bases, the J end lost 8 bases, and 4 bases lay between the germline ends. Germline V gene data show CDR1 as LGHDT and CDR2 as YNNKEL (reference sequence). The CDR3 spans 11 residues.

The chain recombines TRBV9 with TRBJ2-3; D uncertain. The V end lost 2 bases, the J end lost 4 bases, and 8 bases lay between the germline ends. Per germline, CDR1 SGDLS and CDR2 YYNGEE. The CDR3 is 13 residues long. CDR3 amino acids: CASSVGTPDTQYF. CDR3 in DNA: TGTGCCAGCAGCGTGGGCACCCCAGATACGCAGTATTTT.

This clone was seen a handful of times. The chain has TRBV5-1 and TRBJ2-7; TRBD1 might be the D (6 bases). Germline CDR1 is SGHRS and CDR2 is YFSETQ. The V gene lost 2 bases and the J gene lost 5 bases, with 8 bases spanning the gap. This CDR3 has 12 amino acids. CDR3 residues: CASSLAGDEQYF. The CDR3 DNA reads TGCGCCAGCAGCTTAGCAGGGGACGAGCAGTACTTC. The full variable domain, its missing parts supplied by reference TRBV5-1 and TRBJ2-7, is KAGVTQTPRYLIKTRGQQVTLSCSPISGHRSVSWYQQTPGQGLQFLFEYFSETQRNKGNFPGRFSGRQFSNSRSEMNVSTLELGDSALYLCASSLAGDEQYFGPGTRLTVT.

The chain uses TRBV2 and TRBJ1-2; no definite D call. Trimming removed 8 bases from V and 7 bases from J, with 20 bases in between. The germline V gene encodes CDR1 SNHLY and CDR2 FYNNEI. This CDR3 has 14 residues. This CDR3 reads CASGRMETGGGYTF. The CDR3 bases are TGTGCCAGCGGAAGGATGGAGACTGGAGGTGGCTACACCTTC.

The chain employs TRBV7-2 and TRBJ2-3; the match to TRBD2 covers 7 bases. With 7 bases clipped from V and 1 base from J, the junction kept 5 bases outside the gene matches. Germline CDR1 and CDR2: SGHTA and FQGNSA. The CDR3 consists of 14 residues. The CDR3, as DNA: TGTGCCAGCACTCCACGGGGGGGCACAGATACGCAGTATTTT. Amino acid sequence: CASTPRGGTDTQYF.